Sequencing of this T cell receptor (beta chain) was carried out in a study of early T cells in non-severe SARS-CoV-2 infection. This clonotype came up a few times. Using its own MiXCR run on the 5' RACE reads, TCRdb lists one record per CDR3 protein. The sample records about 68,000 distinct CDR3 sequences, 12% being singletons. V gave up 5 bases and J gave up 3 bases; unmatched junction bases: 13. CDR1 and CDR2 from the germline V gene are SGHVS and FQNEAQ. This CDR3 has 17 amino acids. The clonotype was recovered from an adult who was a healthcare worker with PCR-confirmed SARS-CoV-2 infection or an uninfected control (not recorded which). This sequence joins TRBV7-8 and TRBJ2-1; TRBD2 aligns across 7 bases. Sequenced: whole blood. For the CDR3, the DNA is TGTGCCAGCAGCGCTTACCTTGGGCGGGGGAGCTACAATGAGCAGTTCTTC. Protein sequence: CASSAYLGRGSYNEQFF.